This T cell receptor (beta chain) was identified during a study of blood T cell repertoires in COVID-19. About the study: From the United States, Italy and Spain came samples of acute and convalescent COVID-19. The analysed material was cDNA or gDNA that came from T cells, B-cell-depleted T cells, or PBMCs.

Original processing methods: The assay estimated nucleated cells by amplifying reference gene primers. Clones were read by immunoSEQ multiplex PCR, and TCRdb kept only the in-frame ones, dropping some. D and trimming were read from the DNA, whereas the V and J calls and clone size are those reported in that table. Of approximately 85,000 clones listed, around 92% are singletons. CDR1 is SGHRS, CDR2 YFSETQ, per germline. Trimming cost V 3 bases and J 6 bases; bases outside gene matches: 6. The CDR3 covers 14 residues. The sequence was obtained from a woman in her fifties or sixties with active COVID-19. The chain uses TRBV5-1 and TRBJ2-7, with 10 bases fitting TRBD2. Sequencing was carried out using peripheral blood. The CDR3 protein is CASSSLAGVVEQYF. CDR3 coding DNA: TGCGCCAGCAGCTCTCTAGCGGGAGTGGTCGAGCAGTACTTC. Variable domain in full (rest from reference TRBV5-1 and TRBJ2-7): KAGVTQTPRYLIKTRGQQVTLSCSPISGHRSVSWYQQTPGQGLQFLFEYFSETQRNKGNFPGRFSGRQFSNSRSEMNVSTLELGDSALYLCASSSLAGVVEQYFGPGTRLTVT.